Presented here are 22 T cell receptor beta chains from one specimen sequenced in a study of PD-L1 blockade in urothelial cancer listed by TCRdb under 2017. The time point label of this sample denotes: peripheral blood 6 weeks after treatment start. To prepare the library, the immunoSEQ multiplex PCR assay was applied. The clones in this table, taken by TCRdb from immuneACCESS, are in-frame only. Not every clone is retained; where verified, under half of the shortfall comes from an unresolved V gene, and the cause of the rest is unknown. The sample records 40,000 to 45,000 clones, about 90% of which are singletons. The ten largest clones capture 7.3% of the sample. The sample consisted of PBMCs, taken around atezolizumab (anti-PD-L1) treatment. The source of these receptors is a man between 65 and 85 years old with urothelial cancer.

The V gene is TRBV25-1, the J gene TRBJ2-5; the match to TRBD2 covers 8 bases. This CDR3 contains 15 residues. V trimming: 4 bases; J trimming: 5 bases; junction bases outside the gene matches: 9. Germline V lookup: CDR1 MGHDK, CDR2 SYGVNS. The CDR3 loop reads CASSALGLDGETQYF. CDR3 in DNA: TGTGCCAGCAGTGCGCTGGGACTAGATGGGGAGACCCAGTACTTC.

This chain uses TRBV15 with TRBJ2-1; tentatively, D is TRBD2 (6 bases). Germline CDR1 and CDR2: LNHNV and YYDKDF (reference sequence). V was shortened by 1 base and J by 0 bases, with 13 bases between the two germline ends. This CDR3 is 17 amino acids long. The chain's CDR3 is CATSRAGLLGSYNEQFF. CDR3 in DNA: TGTGCCACCAGCAGAGCGGGACTCCTGGGCTCCTACAATGAGCAGTTCTTC.

This clone was seen just once. The chain employs TRBV10-2 and TRBJ2-5; TRBD2 is a possible D gene (5 bases). CDR1 is WSHSY, CDR2 SAAADI, per germline. The CDR3 has 12 residues. The V and J ends lost 6 bases and 5 bases respectively, with 10 bases between them. The CDR3 here is CASSGLEETQYF. The CDR3 region has the DNA TGCGCCAGCAGCGGACTGGAGGAGACCCAGTACTTC.

V usage is TRBV5-1 and J usage is TRBJ2-5; D possibly corresponds to TRBD2 (6 bases). This CDR3 is built from 13 residues. With 7 bases removed from V and 4 bases from J, the gap between germline ends came to 14 bases. Germline V gene sequence: CDR1 SGHRS, CDR2 YFSETQ. CDR3 DNA sequence: TGCGCCAGCCTGGCGGTGGGAGGAGAGACCCAGTACTTC. Protein product: CASLAVGGETQYF.

The chain couples TRBV7-8 to TRBJ2-1; 9 nucleotides match TRBD2. CDR3 length: 17 amino acids. J gave up 8 bases and V 6 bases, and 17 bases lay outside the gene matches. Germline CDR1 SGHVS, CDR2 FQNEAQ. The DNA of the CDR3 is TGTGCCAGCAGTTCTACCATCATAGCGGGAGATAACCATGAGCAGTTCTTC. Translated, it gives CASSSTIIAGDNHEQFF.

J is TRBJ2-1 and V is TRBV28, with D uncertain. Between the trimmed V and J ends, which lost 7 bases and 6 bases, there was a span of 7 bases. The CDR3 consists of 11 residues. Per germline, CDR1 MDHEN and CDR2 SYDVKM. CDR3 nucleotide sequence: TGTGCCAGCAACCGGGTCAATGAGCAGTTCTTC. This codes for CASNRVNEQFF.

CDR3 in DNA: TGCGCCAGCAGCTTGGGGGAGGTACAAATGAACACTGAAGCTTTCTTT. Its protein product is CASSLGEVQMNTEAFF. The chain is built from TRBV5-1 and TRBJ1-1; the D is unclear. The CDR3 loop spans 16 amino acids. The V gene lost 0 bases and the J gene lost 0 bases, with 12 bases spanning the gap. The germline gives CDR1 SGHRS, CDR2 YFSETQ.

CDR3 region: CATSRVGGRALEQFF. CDR3 DNA: TGTGCCACCAGCAGAGTTGGCGGGAGGGCCCTTGAGCAGTTCTTC. The chain uses TRBV15 and TRBJ2-1; the match to TRBD2 covers 9 bases. Losses at the gene ends were 1 base for V and 9 bases for J; bases not matched to a gene: 7. The CDR3 is made up of 15 amino acids. Germline-derived CDR1 and CDR2 are LNHNV and YYDKDF (reference sequence).

The chain couples TRBV28 to TRBJ2-1; D possibly corresponds to TRBD2 (5 bases). The CDR3 spans 18 residues. Germline CDR1 reads MDHEN; CDR2 reads SYDVKM. V was shortened by 8 bases and J by 1 base, with 24 bases between the two germline ends. DNA for the CDR3: TGTGCCAGCTCGGATGGCCTCAGGCGGGTGTTATCCTACAATGAGCAGTTCTTC. Its protein product is CASSDGLRRVLSYNEQFF.

V is TRBV5-1 and J is TRBJ2-5; 8 bases align to TRBD2. The CDR3 covers 16 residues. V was pared by 5 bases and J by 1 base, with 10 bases of the junction left unmatched. Germline CDR1 SGHRS, CDR2 YFSETQ. CDR3 loop: CASRSMGGTSQETQYF. DNA of the CDR3: TGCGCCAGCAGGTCGATGGGAGGGACTAGCCAAGAGACCCAGTACTTC. Full variable domain (rest looked up from reference TRBV5-1 and TRBJ2-5): KAGVTQTPRYLIKTRGQQVTLSCSPISGHRSVSWYQQTPGQGLQFLFEYFSETQRNKGNFPGRFSGRQFSNSRSEMNVSTLELGDSALYLCASRSMGGTSQETQYFGPGTRLLVL.

V gene TRBV19 combines with J gene TRBJ1-1, with 8 bases identical to TRBD1. The V gene's germline CDR1 is LNHDA and CDR2 SQIVND (reference sequence). CDR3 size: 19 residues. Unmatched junction bases numbered 19, after V lost 7 bases and J lost 0 bases. CDR3 nucleotides: TGTGCCAGTACCAACGCCGGGGGCAGGGGGCGATCAATGAACACTGAAGCTTTCTTT. The encoded protein is CASTNAGGRGRSMNTEAFF.

The chain is built from TRBV28 and TRBJ1-2; 9 bases are a match to TRBD1. With V trimmed by 7 bases and J by 5 bases, 17 bases remained unmatched. Germline V gene sequence: CDR1 MDHEN, CDR2 SYDVKM. There are 17 residues in the CDR3. The CDR3 region is CASIDLGRDRVGYGYTF. The CDR3 DNA reads as TGTGCCAGCATCGACCTAGGCCGGGACAGGGTCGGATATGGCTACACCTTC.

The V call is TRBV5-1, the J call TRBJ1-3, with D possibly TRBD1 on 6 matching bases. This CDR3 is 16 amino acids long. Deletions cut 4 bases from V and 0 bases from J, with 14 bases between. Germline values: CDR1 SGHRS, CDR2 YFSETQ. The CDR3: CASSQVQGTSGNTIYF. The DNA of the CDR3 is TGCGCCAGCAGCCAAGTGCAGGGGACCTCTGGAAACACCATATATTTT.

The chain combines TRBV28 with TRBJ1-2; perhaps TRBD1 as D (6 bases). This CDR3 spans 15 amino acids. The germline gives CDR1 MDHEN, CDR2 SYDVKM. The V end lost 5 bases, the J end lost 8 bases, and 21 bases lay between the germline ends. The CDR3 loop is CASSLFSGASGGYTF. CDR3 DNA: TGTGCCAGCAGTCTGTTCTCAGGGGCTTCGGGCGGCTACACCTTC.

V usage is TRBV4-1 and J usage is TRBJ2-3; possible D gene TRBD2, 5 bases. Trimming shortened V by 4 bases and J by 5 bases, and 10 bases separated the two germline ends. The CDR3 contains 13 residues. CDR1 and CDR2 (germline): MGHRA, YSYEKL. For the CDR3, the DNA is TGCGCCAGCAGCCTTCGAGAGGGAGATACGCAGTATTTT. Amino acid sequence: CASSLREGDTQYF.

This clone is a singleton in its sample. V usage is TRBV5-1 and J usage is TRBJ2-3, with TRBD1 as a possible D gene (5 bases). This CDR3 is 13 amino acids long. Trimming cost V 4 bases and J 3 bases, with 9 bases left between them. Germline-derived CDR1 and CDR2 are SGHRS and YFSETQ. The CDR3 sequence: CASSQTGTDTQYF. The CDR3, as DNA: TGCGCCAGCAGCCAAACAGGTACAGATACGCAGTATTTT.

The chain recombines TRBV28 with TRBJ2-7; 10 nucleotides align to TRBD2. The germline V gene encodes CDR1 MDHEN and CDR2 SYDVKM. CDR3 size: 15 residues. After removal of 5 bases from V and 5 bases from J, the junction contained 9 bases not matched to a gene. CDR3 DNA: TGTGCCAGCAGTCCCGCTAGCGGGAGAAAGAACGAGCAGTACTTC. Translating it yields CASSPASGRKNEQYF. Full variable domain (missing parts from reference TRBV28 and TRBJ2-7): DVKVTQSSRYLVKRTGEKVFLECVQDMDHENMFWYRQDPGLGLRLIYFSYDVKMKEKGDIPEGYSVSREKKERFSLILESASTNQTSMYLCASSPASGRKNEQYFGPGTRLTVT.

V gene TRBV5-1 combines with J gene TRBJ1-2; 11 bases line up with TRBD1. The trim removed 3 bases at V and 1 base at J, leaving 2 bases unmatched. Germline V gives CDR1 SGHRS, CDR2 YFSETQ. The CDR3 spans 15 residues. This CDR3 reads CASSWTGGNNYGYTF. The CDR3, as DNA: TGCGCCAGCAGCTGGACAGGGGGCAATAACTATGGCTACACCTTC.

The V gene is TRBV27, the J gene TRBJ2-1; 8 nucleotides match TRBD2. This CDR3 is built from 15 residues. Germline V gene data show CDR1 as MNHEY and CDR2 as SMNVEV (reference sequence). V lost 2 bases and J lost 4; bases outside the gene matches: 4. The CDR3 nucleotides are TGTGCCAGCAGTTTACGGAGCGGGAGTTACAATGAGCAGTTCTTC. Translating gives CASSLRSGSYNEQFF.

The chain uses TRBV28 and TRBJ2-7; weak D call: TRBD1 (6 bases). Germline V lookup: CDR1 MDHEN, CDR2 SYDVKM. V dropped 1 base and J dropped 3 bases, with 10 bases sitting between them. The CDR3 covers 14 residues. The CDR3 coding sequence is TGTGCCAGCAGTTTATCAGGGGCCCACTACGAGCAGTACTTC. Translation gives CASSLSGAHYEQYF.

The gene calls are TRBV6-5 and TRBJ1-4, with a weak D call TRBD1 (6 bases). The CDR3 is made up of 13 amino acids. Germline V CDR1 and CDR2: MNHEY, SVGAGI. The V end lost 8 bases, the J end lost 8 bases, and 15 bases lay between the germline ends. The CDR3, as DNA: TGTGCCAGCGGGGGCCTGGGAAGGGAAAAACTGTTTTTT. The encoded protein is CASGGLGREKLFF.

The V and J genes are TRBV27 and TRBJ2-1; 7 nucleotides line up with TRBD1. Germline V CDR1 and CDR2: MNHEY, SMNVEV (reference sequence). The V segment lost 5 bases and the J segment 3 bases; nucleotides outside the gene matches: 22. The CDR3 sequence is 20 residues long. In nucleotides, the CDR3 is TGTGCCAGCAGTCACTACAGGGGTTTGAGCGGTCCCGGACTCTACAATGAGCAGTTCTTC. It codes for CASSHYRGLSGPGLYNEQFF.